This record covers a single T cell receptor beta chain. This sample was taken from a study of blood T cell repertoires in COVID-19. Study-wide context: The samples span acute and convalescent COVID-19 from the United States, Italy and Spain. From T cells, B-cell-depleted T cells, or PBMCs came the material, which was cDNA or gDNA.

TCRdb's copy holds only in-frame clones and misses some; the assay was immunoSEQ multiplex PCR. The data show approximately 280,000 clones, with 70% to 90% seen just once and about 11% held by the top ten. Germline V lookup: CDR1 SGHAT, CDR2 FQDESV (reference sequence). This CDR3 contains 14 residues. V gave up 6 bases and J gave up 5 bases; unmatched junction bases: 5. The sequencing sample was made of peripheral blood. The chain carries TRBV11-1 and TRBJ2-5, with 11 bases matching TRBD2. The TCR originated in a woman aged 70 to 79 with acute or convalescent COVID-19. The CDR3 here is CASRSTSGGETQYF. The CDR3 region has the DNA TGTGCCAGCAGGTCCACTAGCGGGGGTGAGACCCAGTACTTC. Full variable domain (missing parts from reference TRBV11-1 and TRBJ2-5): EAEVAQSPRYKITEKSQAVAFWCDPISGHATLYWYRQILGQGPELLVQFQDESVVDDSQLPKDRFSAERLKGVDSTLKIQPAELGDSAMYLCASRSTSGGETQYFGPGTRLLVL.